What follows are 29 T cell receptor beta chains derived from one specimen sequenced in a study of identical twins. TCRdb redid the calling of the 5' RACE reads with MiXCR, one entry per CDR3 protein. The sample includes more than 1.5 million distinct CDR3 sequences, about 31% seen only once; the top ten take around 0.3%. Sequencing input: cord blood. Receptors were obtained from a newborn girl in good health.

This clonotype showed up just a few times. The V call is TRBV7-2, the J call TRBJ2-1; 9 nucleotides match TRBD2. CDR3 length: 15 residues. V was clipped by 4 bases and J by 5 bases; unmatched bases: 6. Germline V gene sequence: CDR1 SGHTA, CDR2 FQGNSA. CDR3 in DNA: TGTGCCAGCAGCTCATCCGGGACTAGCAACAATGAGCAGTTCTTC. Its translation: CASSSSGTSNNEQFF.

This clonotype was found once. The chain joins TRBV3-1 to TRBJ2-5; tentatively, D is TRBD1 (6 bases). The CDR3 totals 14 residues. Germline loops: CDR1 LGHDT, CDR2 YNNKEL (reference sequence). Between the trimmed V and J ends, which lost 0 bases and 13 bases, there was a span of 18 bases. CDR3 coding DNA: TGTGCCAGCAGCCAAGATCTACTGGGCACAGGGCTGTACTTC. It codes for CASSQDLLGTGLYF.

This chain links TRBV20-1 with TRBJ2-3; the D gene is possibly TRBD1 (6 bases). CDR3 length: 16 amino acids. V was cut by 0 bases and J by 11 bases, with 24 bases left in between. Germline loops: CDR1 DFQATT, CDR2 SNEGSKA (reference sequence). CDR3 DNA sequence: TGCAGTGCTAGAGATCTCCAGGGGACCCCTCCCTACGAGCAGTATTTT. Amino acids: CSARDLQGTPPYEQYF.

The V gene is TRBV5-1, the J gene TRBJ1-5; maybe TRBD1 (5 bases). Germline V gene lookup returns CDR1 SGHRS and CDR2 YFSETQ. This CDR3 contains 18 residues. V was cut by 0 bases and J by 4 bases, with 20 bases left in between. The CDR3: CASSLEEDSSGDNQPQHF. CDR3 bases: TGCGCCAGCAGCTTGGAGGAAGACAGTAGCGGCGATAATCAGCCCCAGCATTTT.

V gene TRBV28 combines with J gene TRBJ2-6, with D maybe TRBD2 (5 bases). Trimming stripped 5 bases from V and 0 bases from J, with 14 bases between. Germline lookup yields CDR1 MDHEN and CDR2 SYDVKM. This CDR3 is built from 17 residues. The CDR3 DNA sequence: TGTGCCAGCAGTCCAACCACTAGTACCTCTGGGGCCAACGTCCTGACTTTC. It encodes CASSPTTSTSGANVLTF.

This clonotype was observed a handful of times. DNA for the CDR3: TGTGCCATAGGGCTAGGGACCCAGTACTTC. It translates to CAIGLGTQYF. The rearrangement joins TRBV10-3 to TRBJ2-5; D is undetermined. Looked up from germline, CDR1 is ENHRY and CDR2 is SYGVKD. V shed 9 bases and J shed 7 bases, with 9 bases lying between them. This CDR3 spans 10 amino acids.

In its sample, this clonotype was seen a few times. The V call is TRBV9, the J call TRBJ2-3; 7 bases agree with TRBD2. This CDR3 contains 15 residues. The junction had 8 bases not matched to a gene; V was cut back by 4 bases and J by 3 bases. The V gene's germline CDR1 is SGDLS and CDR2 YYNGEE. CDR3 DNA sequence: TGTGCCAGCAGCCCCGGGACTACATTTACAGATACGCAGTATTTT. It yields the protein CASSPGTTFTDTQYF.

V and J are TRBV12-5 and TRBJ1-1, with D perhaps TRBD1 (5 bases). The length of the CDR3 is 15 residues. V gave up 2 bases and J gave up 2 bases, with 12 bases separating them. The germline gives CDR1 LGHNT, CDR2 FRNRAP. CDR3 coding DNA: TGTGCTAGTGGTTTGACCGGGACGCCCAACACTGAAGCTTTCTTT. Translation: CASGLTGTPNTEAFF.

The chain uses TRBV5-1 and TRBJ2-1; 13 bases match TRBD2. The J call may be faulty, since TRBJ2-7 better matches the DNA end. This CDR3 region has 17 residues. Germline-derived CDR1 and CDR2 are SGHRS and YFSETQ. Here the CDR3 reads CASSFGLAGDIYNEQYF. Here the CDR3 DNA reads TGCGCCAGCAGCTTTGGACTAGCGGGGGACATATACAATGAGCAGTACTTC.

A few counts support this clonotype. The V and J genes are TRBV7-9 and TRBJ1-4; no firm D call. The CDR3 extends over 16 amino acids. Trimming removed 1 base from V and 4 bases from J, with 13 bases in between. Germline-derived CDR1 and CDR2 are SEHNR and FQNEAQ (reference sequence). CDR3 sequence: CASSLEGGQYNEKLFF. The CDR3 coding sequence is TGTGCCAGCAGCTTAGAAGGAGGCCAGTATAATGAAAAACTGTTTTTT.

This clonotype has a count of ten or more. This chain connects TRBV20-1 to TRBJ2-7; 8 positions match TRBD2. The V segment lost 1 base and the J segment 2 bases; nucleotides outside the gene matches: 4. The CDR3 has 14 residues. Germline V lookup: CDR1 DFQATT, CDR2 SNEGSKA (reference sequence). The CDR3 DNA reads as TGCAGTGCTAGAGCGACTAGCGAGGCCTACGAGCAGTACTTC. Translating gives CSARATSEAYEQYF.

The chain uses TRBV4-2 and TRBJ2-5; a weak D match, TRBD1 (6 bases). Germline CDR1 LGHNA, CDR2 YNFKEQ. V lost 3 bases and J 2 bases, leaving 10 bases between the germline ends. The CDR3 has 14 amino acids. CDR3 region: CASSHPQGQETQYF. DNA of the CDR3: TGTGCCAGCAGCCACCCGCAGGGGCAAGAGACCCAGTACTTC.

This clonotype was recorded at least ten times. The chain couples TRBV7-2 to TRBJ2-1, with 7 nucleotides matching TRBD1. Per germline, CDR1 SGHTA and CDR2 FQGNSA. The CDR3 runs to 15 residues. Trimming took 6 bases from V and 2 from J; bases not matched to a gene: 7. The CDR3 nucleotides read TGTGCCAGCAGAATAACAGGGGCCCCCTACAATGAGCAGTTCTTC. It codes for CASRITGAPYNEQFF.

This clonotype was recorded at least ten times. V gene TRBV12-3 or TRBV12-4 combines with J gene TRBJ2-1; 9 bases are shared with TRBD1. Germline trimming cut 5 bases from V and 4 bases from J; bases unmatched to any gene: 6. The CDR3 totals 15 residues. The CDR3 loop reads CASSRTGARYNEQFF. In DNA form, the CDR3 reads TGTGCCAGCAGTCGGACAGGGGCGAGGTACAATGAGCAGTTCTTC.

This clonotype occurred many times. The chain joins TRBV4-1 to TRBJ1-2, with no clear D. Germline V gene sequence: CDR1 MGHRA, CDR2 YSYEKL. V was trimmed by 0 bases and J by 2 bases, leaving 7 bases between them. This CDR3 has 14 residues. For the CDR3, the DNA is TGCGCCAGCAGCCAAGAATACGGAAACTATGGCTACACCTTC. It translates to CASSQEYGNYGYTF.

The CDR3 DNA follows: TGTGCCAGCAGCGTTGAACCCGGGGGACTAAACGGCTACACCTTC. Translating it yields CASSVEPGGLNGYTF. The gene calls are TRBV11-2 and TRBJ1-2; D might be TRBD1 (5 bases). The CDR3 runs 15 residues. Germline lookup yields CDR1 SGHAT and CDR2 FQNNGV. The V end lost 5 bases, the J end lost 8 bases, and 21 bases lay between the germline ends. Full variable domain (rest looked up from reference TRBV11-2 and TRBJ1-2): EAGVAQSPRYKIIEKRQSVAFWCNPISGHATLYWYQQILGQGPKLLIQFQNNGVVDDSQLPKDRFSAERLKGVDSTLKIQPAKLEDSAVYLCASSVEPGGLNGYTFGSGTRLTVV.

This chain links TRBV3-1 with TRBJ2-7, with 7 bases that match TRBD2. V dropped 4 bases and J dropped 6; count of bases not matched to a gene: 12. CDR3 length: 15 amino acids. In germline, CDR1 is LGHDT, CDR2 YNNKEL (reference sequence). The CDR3: CASSPRLAVPREQYF. The CDR3 coding sequence is TGTGCCAGCAGCCCTAGACTAGCCGTCCCGCGCGAGCAGTACTTC.

Only a few counts were recorded for this clonotype. The CDR3 nucleotides read TGTGCCAGCAGCCAAGATCTAGCGGGCGAGCAGTACTTC. It yields the protein CASSQDLAGEQYF. The chain uses TRBV4-2 and TRBJ2-5, with 8 bases lining up with TRBD2. The J call may not be correct, given that the DNA end is closer to TRBJ2-7. Germline-derived CDR1 and CDR2 are LGHNA and YNFKEQ. The CDR3 is made up of 13 amino acids.

The chain combines TRBV28 with TRBJ1-4, with TRBD1 matching 8 bases. V was clipped by 6 bases and J by 9 bases; unmatched bases: 6. Per germline, CDR1 MDHEN and CDR2 SYDVKM. CDR3 length: 13 residues. The CDR3 region has the DNA TGTGCCAGCAGGGGAAACAGGGGGAAAAAACTGTTTTTT. It specifies CASRGNRGKKLFF.

This clonotype was seen more than once but under ten times. V and J are TRBV4-2 and TRBJ1-1; weak D call: TRBD1 (6 bases). Per germline, CDR1 LGHNA and CDR2 YNFKEQ. The CDR3 totals 16 residues. V lost 0 bases, J lost 1 base, and 12 bases lay in between. The CDR3, as DNA: TGTGCCAGCAGCCAAGATAGGCAGACAGGGAACACTGAAGCTTTCTTT. Translating it yields CASSQDRQTGNTEAFF.

The chain is built from TRBV11-2 and TRBJ2-1; 9 bases line up with TRBD2. The germline V gene has CDR1 SGHAT and CDR2 FQNNGV. CDR3 size: 16 residues. J was trimmed by 5 bases and V by 4 bases; bases with no gene match: 9. CDR3 nucleotides: TGTGCCAGCAGCTCTCCCGGGACTAGCCCCAACAATGAGCAGTTCTTC. This codes for CASSSPGTSPNNEQFF.

This clonotype was seen repeatedly, ten times or more. One end of the junction varies from germline; a read error may be responsible. This rearrangement joins TRBV5-1 to TRBJ2-1, with 9 bases lining up with TRBD2. In germline, CDR1 is SGHRS, CDR2 YFSETQ. CDR3 length equals 15 residues. The CDR3 region has the DNA TGTGCCAGCAGCCCCACTAGCGGGCCCTACAATGAGCAGTTCTTC. Translated, it gives CASSPTSGPYNEQFF.

The V gene is TRBV27, the J gene TRBJ2-1, with 8 bases fitting TRBD2. Germline trimming cut 8 bases from V and 4 bases from J; bases unmatched to any gene: 4. This CDR3 region has 13 residues. In germline, CDR1 is MNHEY, CDR2 SMNVEV (reference sequence). CDR3 bases: TGTGCCAGCGCGGGGGGCCCTTACAATGAGCAGTTCTTC. Amino acids: CASAGGPYNEQFF.

The chain couples TRBV6-1 to TRBJ1-1, with no clear D. This CDR3 has 17 residues. Germline values: CDR1 MNHNS, CDR2 SASEGT. V gave up 4 bases and J gave up 0 bases, with 18 bases separating them. DNA of the CDR3: TGTGCCAGCAGTGGTAAGGGAGATAGGCCGTTGAACACTGAAGCTTTCTTT. It codes for CASSGKGDRPLNTEAFF.

This sequence joins TRBV20-1 and TRBJ2-7; D ambiguous. Germline values: CDR1 DFQATT, CDR2 SNEGSKA (reference sequence). Trimming took 3 bases from V and 1 from J, leaving 7 bases between them. The CDR3 runs to 12 residues. The CDR3 DNA sequence: TGCAGTGCTAGCTTTGGGTCCTACGAGCAGTACTTC. Translation: CSASFGSYEQYF.

This clonotype appeared many times. V gene TRBV20-1 combines with J gene TRBJ2-7; D is uncertain. V was trimmed by 6 bases and J by 4 bases, leaving 19 bases between them. This CDR3 comprises 14 residues. Germline V CDR1 and CDR2: DFQATT, SNEGSKA (reference sequence). CDR3 loop: CSAPPTLIHYEQYF. The CDR3 DNA is TGCAGTGCCCCTCCCACCCTTATTCATTACGAGCAGTACTTC.

The rearrangement links TRBV20-1 to TRBJ2-7; TRBD2 is a possible D gene (6 bases). Trimming left V 5 bases short and J 7 bases short, with 30 bases between. This CDR3 has 17 residues. In germline, CDR1 is DFQATT, CDR2 SNEGSKA (reference sequence). CDR3 region: CSACPSETRRGDNEQYF. The CDR3, as DNA: TGCAGTGCTTGCCCCTCGGAGACTAGAAGAGGAGACAATGAGCAGTACTTC.

This clonotype was detected a few times. The chain carries TRBV13 and TRBJ1-2; possible D gene TRBD1, 5 bases. V lost 2 bases and J lost 3, with 19 bases in between. The CDR3 is made up of 17 amino acids. CDR1 is PRHDT and CDR2 is FYEKMQ in the germline V gene (reference sequence). The CDR3 DNA is TGTGCCAGCAGCTTAAAGGGAATTGCTGAGGGGTACTATGGCTACACCTTC. Amino acids: CASSLKGIAEGYYGYTF.

The J gene is TRBJ2-5, the V gene TRBV29-1, with D uncertain. The V gene's germline CDR1 is SQVTM and CDR2 ANQGSEA. The CDR3 covers 12 residues. Trimming removed 4 bases at V and 13 bases at J, with 19 bases between. The CDR3 DNA follows: TGCAGCGTTGGGGCTGAACCTTACGAGCGGTACTTC. This codes for CSVGAEPYERYF. Full variable domain (missing parts from reference TRBV29-1 and TRBJ2-5): SAVISQKPSRDICQRGTSLTIQCQVDSQVTMMFWYRQQPGQSLTLIATANQGSEATYESGFVIDKFPISRPNLTFSTLTVSNMSPEDSSIYLCSVGAEPYERYFGPGTRLLVL.